The present T cell receptor (beta chain) was sequenced within a study of naive and memory T cell subsets. In this sample, this clonotype turned up many times. Treatment reported: skin biopsy from PPD injection site in Mantoux-positive individual. TCR cDNA received a 3' ligated oligonucleotide that carried a UMI. The SP2 primer and nested alpha and beta constant region primers amplified ligated cDNA in four rounds. TCRdb reprocessed the UMI-ligation and nested PCR reads via MiXCR and lists one record per CDR3 protein. Here the sample spans more than 13,000 distinct CDR3 sequences, 4.5% to 6.5% being singletons. V lost 2 bases, J lost 4 bases, and 4 bases lay in between. Germline lookup yields CDR1 SGHDT and CDR2 YYEEEE. This CDR3 has 12 residues.

The TCR originated in an adult in good health. This specimen consisted of skin, obtained from a tuberculin skin test site. The chain joins TRBV5-6 to TRBJ2-1; the D is unclear. CDR3 residues: CASSFQYNEQFF. In DNA, the CDR3 is TGTGCCAGCAGCTTCCAGTACAATGAGCAGTTCTTC.